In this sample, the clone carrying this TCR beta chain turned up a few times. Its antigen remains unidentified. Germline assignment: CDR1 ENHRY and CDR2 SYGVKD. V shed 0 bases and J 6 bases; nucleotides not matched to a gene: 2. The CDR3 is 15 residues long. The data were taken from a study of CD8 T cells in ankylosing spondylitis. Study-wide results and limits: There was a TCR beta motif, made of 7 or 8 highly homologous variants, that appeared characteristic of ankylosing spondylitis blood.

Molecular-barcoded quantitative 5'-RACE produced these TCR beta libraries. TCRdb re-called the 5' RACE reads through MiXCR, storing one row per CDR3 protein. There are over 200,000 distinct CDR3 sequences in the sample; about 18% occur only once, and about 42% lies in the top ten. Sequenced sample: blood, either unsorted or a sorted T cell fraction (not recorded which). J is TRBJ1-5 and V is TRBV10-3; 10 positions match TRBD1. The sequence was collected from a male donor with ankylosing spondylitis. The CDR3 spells CAISESGTGVQPQHF. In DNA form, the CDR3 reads TGTGCCATCAGTGAGTCGGGGACAGGGGTTCAGCCCCAGCATTTT.